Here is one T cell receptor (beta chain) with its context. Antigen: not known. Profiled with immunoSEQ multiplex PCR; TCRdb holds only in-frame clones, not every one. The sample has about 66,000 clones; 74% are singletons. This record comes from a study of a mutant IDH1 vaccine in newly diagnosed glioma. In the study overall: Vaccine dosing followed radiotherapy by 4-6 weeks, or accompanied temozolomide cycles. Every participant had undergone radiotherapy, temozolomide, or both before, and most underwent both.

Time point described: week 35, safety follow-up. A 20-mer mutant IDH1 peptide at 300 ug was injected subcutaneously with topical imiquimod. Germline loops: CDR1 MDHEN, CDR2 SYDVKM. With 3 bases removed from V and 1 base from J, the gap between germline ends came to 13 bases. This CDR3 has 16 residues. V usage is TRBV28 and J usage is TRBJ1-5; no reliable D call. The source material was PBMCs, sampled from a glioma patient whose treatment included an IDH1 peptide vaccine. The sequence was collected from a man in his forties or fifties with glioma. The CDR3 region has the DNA TGTGCCAGCAGTTTGCCCTCAATGGGGAGCAATCAGCCCCAGCATTTT. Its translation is CASSLPSMGSNQPQHF.